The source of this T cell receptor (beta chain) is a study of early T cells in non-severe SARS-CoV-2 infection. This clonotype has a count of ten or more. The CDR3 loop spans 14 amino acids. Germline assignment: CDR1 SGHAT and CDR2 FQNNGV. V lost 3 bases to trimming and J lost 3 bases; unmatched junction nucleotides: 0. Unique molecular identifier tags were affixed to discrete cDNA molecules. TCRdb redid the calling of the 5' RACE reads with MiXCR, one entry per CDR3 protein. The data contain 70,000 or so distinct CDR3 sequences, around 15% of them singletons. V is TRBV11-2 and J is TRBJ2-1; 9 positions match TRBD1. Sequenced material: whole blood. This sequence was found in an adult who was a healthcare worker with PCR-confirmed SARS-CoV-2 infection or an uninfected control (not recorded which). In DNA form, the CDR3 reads TGTGCCAGCAGCTTGGGACAGGGCTACAATGAGCAGTTCTTC. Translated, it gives CASSLGQGYNEQFF. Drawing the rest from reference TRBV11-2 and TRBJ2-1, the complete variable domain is EAGVAQSPRYKIIEKRQSVAFWCNPISGHATLYWYQQILGQGPKLLIQFQNNGVVDDSQLPKDRFSAERLKGVDSTLKIQPAKLEDSAVYLCASSLGQGYNEQFFGPGTRLTVL.